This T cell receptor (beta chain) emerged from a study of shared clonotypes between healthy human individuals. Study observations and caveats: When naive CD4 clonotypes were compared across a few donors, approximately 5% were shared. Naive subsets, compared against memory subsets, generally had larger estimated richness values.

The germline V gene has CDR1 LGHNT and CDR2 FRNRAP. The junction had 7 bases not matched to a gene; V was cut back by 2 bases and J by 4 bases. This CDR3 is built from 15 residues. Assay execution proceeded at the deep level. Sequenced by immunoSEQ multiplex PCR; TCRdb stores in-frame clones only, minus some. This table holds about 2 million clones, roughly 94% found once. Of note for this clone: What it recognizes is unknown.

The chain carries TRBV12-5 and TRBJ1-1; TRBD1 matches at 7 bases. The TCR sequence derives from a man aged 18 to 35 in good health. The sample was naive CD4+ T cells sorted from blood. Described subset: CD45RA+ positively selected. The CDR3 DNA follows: TGTGCTAGTGGTTTGCCGACAGGGTCGGGCACTGAAGCTTTCTTT. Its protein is CASGLPTGSGTEAFF.